Below are 3 T cell receptor beta chains sequenced from a single sample in a study of T cell responses to AZD1222 COVID-19 vaccine. Only in-frame clones appear in the TCRdb table, and some are missing; sequencing was by immunoSEQ multiplex PCR. The repertoire holds roughly 100,000 clones, with 82% as singletons. Sequenced material: peripheral blood, taken on day 0 of AZD1222 vaccination. These receptors were taken from an adult in good health.

This rearrangement joins TRBV7-8 to TRBJ1-5; the D is unclear. CDR3 size: 14 residues. CDR1 and CDR2 (germline): SGHVS, FQNEAQ. V was pared by 4 bases and J by 9 bases, with 16 bases between. CDR3 nucleotides: TGTGCCAGCAGCTCGCTTGTGGCGTCCATGCCCCAGCATTTT. Translated, it gives CASSSLVASMPQHF.

The V call is TRBV11-2, the J call TRBJ2-7; D possibly corresponds to TRBD2 (5 bases). V shed 1 base and J shed 3 bases, with 10 bases lying between them. The length of the CDR3 is 14 residues. Germline CDR1 reads SGHAT; CDR2 reads FQNNGV. Here the CDR3 reads CASSLVSGSYEQYF. Here the CDR3 DNA reads TGTGCCAGCAGCTTAGTTTCGGGGAGCTACGAGCAGTACTTC.

A few counts support this clone. The genes are TRBV4-3 and TRBJ2-2; D unresolved. This CDR3 spans 15 amino acids. Per germline, CDR1 LGHNA and CDR2 YSLEER. The V end was cut by 0 bases, the J end by 5 bases, with 10 bases between. CDR3 DNA: TGCGCCAGCAGCCAAGAAACGGCTTATACCGGGGAGCTGTTTTTT. Translation: CASSQETAYTGELFF.